This TCR beta chain was identified in a study of T cells expressing NK-cell markers. Whole-study context: Sorted CD3+CD56-NKG2C+, CD3+CD56+NKG2C- and CD3+CD56+NKG2C+ T cells were the source of the TCR beta repertoires. Seven of the eight sequenced donors were HCMV-seropositive; one was seronegative.

The CDR3 spans 14 residues. Germline loops: CDR1 MNHNS, CDR2 SASEGT. Study-wide findings and caveats: Expanded NKG2C+ T cell clones had unclear HCMV specificity. The CD3+CD56-NKG2C+ fraction of a handful of donors was likewise dominated by these clonotypes.

TCRdb re-called the 5' RACE reads and shows each CDR3 protein once, DNA omitted. The sample spans some 110,000 distinct CDR3 sequences; the ten largest clones claim less than 20%. Worth noting for this clonotype: Antigen specificity is unknown.

Material: blood T cells: a sorted CD56 or NKG2C T cell subset, CD4+ or CD8+ T cells, or bulk PBMC T cells (not recorded which). The chain recombines TRBV6-1 with TRBJ1-1; TCRdb names TRBD1, which stays unverified in the absence of DNA. The origin of this receptor is a woman aged 18 to 75 in good health. CDR3 residues: CASSVRGLDTEAFF.